This passage covers 28 T cell receptor beta chains from one sample sequenced in a study of cytomegalovirus exposure and HLA in healthy donors. PCR primers comprised 60 Vbeta and 13 Jbeta primers. The table came from immunoSEQ multiplex PCR; TCRdb's copy has only in-frame clones and leaves some out. The sample shows more than 95,000 clones, over 65% of them seen only once. The specimen was PBMCs. These receptors all come from a man under 40 in good health and CMV-seronegative.

The chain uses TRBV19 and TRBJ1-1; D might be TRBD1 (5 bases). Trimming removed 7 bases from V and 3 bases from J, with 21 bases in between. CDR3 length: 16 amino acids. Looked up from germline, CDR1 is LNHDA and CDR2 is SQIVND (reference sequence). The CDR3 is CASTPLDVGDYTEAFF. The CDR3 coding sequence is TGTGCCAGTACACCCCTCGATGTAGGGGACTACACTGAAGCTTTCTTT.

This clone has only a few counts. This rearrangement joins TRBV18 to TRBJ1-3; D unresolved. This CDR3 is built from 15 residues. The ends were cut back, 2 bases at V and 4 bases at J, with 12 bases in the middle. Germline CDR1 is KGHSH and CDR2 is LQKENI. CDR3 sequence (DNA): TGTGCCAGCTCACCAGAATCGAGGAAGGGAAACACCATATATTTT. Its protein is CASSPESRKGNTIYF.

The J gene is TRBJ2-5, the V gene TRBV28; TRBD2 matches at 7 bases. V lost 3 bases and J lost 4; bases outside the gene matches: 8. CDR3 length: 15 residues. The V gene's germline CDR1 is MDHEN and CDR2 SYDVKM. The CDR3 region is CASSFGGSVGETQYF. CDR3 bases: TGTGCCAGCAGTTTCGGCGGGAGTGTAGGAGAGACCCAGTACTTC.

This chain connects TRBV11-3 to TRBJ2-1; 8 positions match TRBD2. J gave up 4 bases and V 1 base, and 6 bases lay outside the gene matches. Germline-derived CDR1 and CDR2 are SGHNT and YENEEA. This CDR3 has 16 residues. Here the CDR3 reads CASSLVRGGEYNEQFF. In DNA form, the CDR3 reads TGTGCCAGCAGCTTAGTACGGGGGGGGGAATACAATGAGCAGTTCTTC.

V gene TRBV28 combines with J gene TRBJ1-2; D is ambiguous. V was cut by 8 bases and J by 8 bases, with 9 bases left in between. This CDR3 contains 10 residues. Germline-derived CDR1 and CDR2 are MDHEN and SYDVKM. The CDR3 region is CASLAEGYTF. The CDR3 bases are TGTGCCAGCCTCGCCGAGGGCTACACCTTC.

The V call is TRBV6-5, the J call TRBJ2-5; 7 bases match TRBD1. J gave up 0 bases and V 6 bases, and 7 bases lay outside the gene matches. Germline values: CDR1 MNHEY, CDR2 SVGAGI. This CDR3 is 15 amino acids long. The CDR3 spells CASRHDRAYQETQYF. CDR3 nucleotides: TGTGCCAGCAGACACGACAGGGCGTACCAAGAGACCCAGTACTTC.

The chain links TRBV5-4 to TRBJ1-5; 9 bases are shared with TRBD1. This CDR3 comprises 14 residues. CDR1 and CDR2 from the germline V gene are SGHNT and YYREEE (reference sequence). After removal of 2 bases from V and 6 bases from J, the junction contained 3 bases not matched to a gene. CDR3 amino acids: CASSLQGAVQPQHF. For the CDR3, the DNA is TGTGCCAGCAGCTTACAGGGGGCGGTTCAGCCCCAGCATTTT.

The chain recombines TRBV10-3 with TRBJ2-3, with 10 bases lining up with TRBD2. This CDR3 is 17 amino acids long. Germline V gene sequence: CDR1 ENHRY, CDR2 SYGVKD. The J segment lost 9 bases and the V segment lost 2 bases, leaving 14 bases of the junction unmatched. CDR3 loop: CAISEPSSGGTWGTQYF. Written as DNA, the CDR3 is TGTGCCATCAGTGAGCCATCTAGCGGGGGAACCTGGGGGACGCAGTATTTT.

The V and J genes are TRBV7-8 and TRBJ2-7, with 9 positions matching TRBD1. Unmatched junction bases numbered 5, after V lost 8 bases and J lost 0 bases. CDR1 is SGHVS, CDR2 FQNEAQ, per germline. The CDR3 sequence is 14 residues long. The CDR3 spells CASSKTGGSYEQYF. In nucleotides, the CDR3 is TGTGCCAGCTCGAAGACAGGGGGCTCCTACGAGCAGTACTTC.

The sample holds one count of this clone. V gene TRBV5-6 combines with J gene TRBJ1-2; 7 positions agree with TRBD1. Germline CDR1 SGHDT, CDR2 YYEEEE. This CDR3 is 15 amino acids long. The junction had 13 bases not matched to a gene; V was cut back by 7 bases and J by 4 bases. The CDR3 sequence is CASARWDRPLYGYTF. CDR3 coding DNA: TGTGCCAGCGCGCGGTGGGACAGACCGCTCTATGGCTACACCTTC.

The CDR3 reads CASSRDSTYNQPQHF. The CDR3 coding sequence is TGTGCCAGCAGTCGAGACTCTACATACAATCAGCCCCAGCATTTT. The rearrangement joins TRBV2 to TRBJ1-5; D remains ambiguous. CDR1 and CDR2 from the germline V gene are SNHLY and FYNNEI. The CDR3 is made up of 15 amino acids. V was clipped by 5 bases and J by 3 bases, with 14 bases between them.

The J gene is TRBJ2-7, the V gene TRBV5-1; a weak D match, TRBD1 (6 bases). Germline lookup yields CDR1 SGHRS and CDR2 YFSETQ. The CDR3 extends over 17 amino acids. The V gene lost 1 base and the J gene lost 5 bases, with 22 bases spanning the gap. CDR3 nucleotides: TGCGCCAGCAGCTTGAGGCCTCGGGACAACGGTCCGGACGAGCAGTACTTC. It is translated as CASSLRPRDNGPDEQYF.

The chain is built from TRBV10-3 and TRBJ1-5; 11 nucleotides line up with TRBD1. This CDR3 spans 15 amino acids. V lost 7 bases to trimming and J lost 1 base; unmatched junction nucleotides: 3. CDR1 and CDR2 (germline): ENHRY, SYGVKD. CDR3 protein: CAINRTGGSNQPQHF. The CDR3 DNA reads as TGTGCCATCAATAGGACAGGGGGCAGCAATCAGCCCCAGCATTTT.

This sequence joins TRBV19 and TRBJ1-5; possibly TRBD1 for D (6 bases). Per the germline V gene, CDR1 is LNHDA and CDR2 is SQIVND (reference sequence). The CDR3 loop spans 16 amino acids. The V end was cut by 3 bases, the J end by 3 bases, with 15 bases between. CDR3: CASSIPTGNVNQPQHF. The CDR3 DNA sequence: TGTGCCAGTAGTATCCCAACAGGGAATGTCAATCAGCCCCAGCATTTT.

The rearrangement uses TRBV5-8 and TRBJ1-5; 7 bases are a match to TRBD1. V lost 1 base, J lost 7 bases, and 5 bases stayed unmatched. This CDR3 has 14 residues. Germline V gene sequence: CDR1 SGHTS, CDR2 YDEGEE. This CDR3 reads CASSLWDSRQPQHF. CDR3 bases: TGTGCCAGCAGCTTGTGGGACAGCAGGCAGCCCCAGCATTTT.

V is TRBV30 and J is TRBJ2-5, with no clear D. The CDR3 contains 11 residues. CDR1 GTSNPN and CDR2 SVGIG come from the germline V gene (reference sequence). Trimming took off 4 bases at V and 2 bases at J, with 5 bases between the two ends. CDR3: CAWNRQETQYF. CDR3 bases: TGTGCCTGGAACAGACAAGAGACCCAGTACTTC.

For the CDR3, the DNA is TGTGCCTGCCCGTTAGGAGGCGGGAGCACAGATACGCAGTATTTT. This translates into CACPLGGGSTDTQYF. The gene calls are TRBV30 and TRBJ2-3, with a possible D match to TRBD2 (5 bases). CDR3 length: 15 residues. V was shortened by 6 bases and J by 0 bases, with 16 bases between the two germline ends. CDR1 and CDR2 (germline): GTSNPN, SVGIG (reference sequence).

CDR3 region: CASTLATVNTEAFF. CDR3 nucleotides: TGTGCCAGCACTCTAGCGACGGTGAACACTGAAGCTTTCTTT. The J gene is TRBJ1-1, the V gene TRBV7-2; D gene unclear. The CDR3 loop spans 14 amino acids. Trimming removed 7 bases from V and 0 bases from J, with 12 bases in between. Germline V gene lookup returns CDR1 SGHTA and CDR2 FQGNSA.

The chain links TRBV5-1 to TRBJ2-5, with 9 positions matching TRBD1. The closer fit of TRBJ2-7 to the DNA end suggests the J call may be wrong. This CDR3 region has 13 residues. Germline CDR1 reads SGHRS; CDR2 reads YFSETQ. Here the CDR3 reads CASNAGTGYEQYF. For the CDR3, the DNA is TGCGCCAGCAACGCCGGGACAGGGTACGAGCAGTACTTC.

The chain recombines TRBV19 with TRBJ1-5; 9 bases fit TRBD1. The V gene's germline CDR1 is LNHDA and CDR2 SQIVND (reference sequence). V lost 3 bases and J lost 0; bases outside the gene matches: 6. This CDR3 contains 17 residues. The CDR3 loop is CASSITGGGISNQPQHF. The CDR3 nucleotides are TGTGCCAGTAGTATTACAGGGGGCGGTATTAGCAATCAGCCCCAGCATTTT.

The CDR3 DNA reads TGTGCCAGCAGCTTGTATGGGGGCGAAGCTTTCTTT. It is translated as CASSLYGGEAFF. This sequence joins TRBV5-4 and TRBJ1-1, with D perhaps matching TRBD1 (6 bases). CDR3 length: 12 residues. V shed 1 base and J shed 8 bases, with 9 bases lying between them. Per the germline V gene, CDR1 is SGHNT and CDR2 is YYREEE (reference sequence).

As concerns this clone: This specimen includes other DNA sequences encoding the same CDR3. The rearrangement joins TRBV7-9 to TRBJ2-7, with 12 positions matching TRBD1. There are 14 residues in the CDR3. Germline V lookup: CDR1 SEHNR, CDR2 FQNEAQ (reference sequence). The V and J ends lost 5 bases and 4 bases, in that order; junction bases with no gene match: 3. DNA for the CDR3: TGTGCCAGCAGCCTGGGACAGGGGGCTTACGAGCAGTACTTC. This sequence encodes CASSLGQGAYEQYF.

This chain connects TRBV14 to TRBJ2-7, with 7 bases identical to TRBD1. This CDR3 has 14 residues. The V and J ends lost 3 bases and 2 bases, in that order; junction bases with no gene match: 4. Germline values: CDR1 SGHDN, CDR2 FVKESK. The CDR3 spells CASSQRQGAYEQYF. CDR3 DNA: TGTGCCAGCAGCCAGAGGCAGGGGGCCTACGAGCAGTACTTC.

The CDR3 bases are TGTGCCAGCAGTTCCTACCGGGATCCAACCCGGTTGGACACTGAAGCTTTCTTT. It specifies CASSSYRDPTRLDTEAFF. V usage is TRBV27 and J usage is TRBJ1-1; D uncertain. Germline CDR1 is MNHEY and CDR2 is SMNVEV (reference sequence). V was trimmed by 4 bases and J by 3 bases, leaving 24 bases between them. The CDR3 is made up of 18 amino acids.

This chain joins TRBV19 and TRBJ2-6; a weak D match, TRBD2 (6 bases). This CDR3 has 21 amino acids. V was cut by 0 bases and J by 1 base, with 22 bases left in between. CDR1 is LNHDA, CDR2 SQIVND, per germline (reference sequence). The CDR3 here is CASSIDQGRWGLFSGANVLTF. Written as DNA, the CDR3 is TGTGCCAGTAGTATAGATCAAGGACGGTGGGGACTTTTTTCTGGGGCCAACGTCCTGACTTTC.

The J gene is TRBJ2-1, the V gene TRBV7-9; tentatively, D is TRBD1 (7 bases). V gave up 0 bases and J gave up 7 bases, with 16 bases separating them. Germline V gene data show CDR1 as SEHNR and CDR2 as FQNEAQ (reference sequence). The length of the CDR3 is 16 residues. The CDR3 protein is CASSLAARPGGNEQFF. The CDR3 bases are TGTGCCAGCAGCTTAGCTGCGCGGCCAGGGGGGAATGAGCAGTTCTTC.

The chain has TRBV5-1 and TRBJ1-4; possible D gene TRBD1, 5 bases. Deletions cut 4 bases from V and 5 bases from J, with 24 bases between. From germline, CDR1 is SGHRS and CDR2 YFSETQ. This CDR3 is built from 18 residues. The CDR3 sequence is CASSLGHSFHRENEKLFF. Here the CDR3 DNA reads TGCGCCAGCAGCCTAGGACACAGTTTCCATAGAGAGAATGAAAAACTGTTTTTT.

This sequence joins TRBV4-3 and TRBJ1-1; 7 positions match TRBD1. J was trimmed by 4 bases and V by 4 bases; bases with no gene match: 6. CDR1 is LGHNA, CDR2 YSLEER, per germline. CDR3 size: 14 residues. The CDR3 spells CASSRSTGTTEAFF. In DNA, the CDR3 is TGCGCCAGCAGCCGGTCGACAGGGACCACTGAAGCTTTCTTT.